Shown below are 6 T cell receptor beta chains from a single sample sequenced in a study of identical twins. TCRdb ran MiXCR on the 5' RACE reads and lists one entry per CDR3 protein. The sample records around 230,000 distinct CDR3 sequences, roughly 9.4% being singletons. The source material was memory (CD45RO+) T cells sorted from blood. The receptors here all came from a woman in her late teens or twenties in good health.

This clonotype was seen a few times. This chain links TRBV4-1 with TRBJ2-1; 14 nucleotides align to TRBD2. V gave up 4 bases and J gave up 3 bases; unmatched junction bases: 17. The CDR3 covers 21 residues. Germline lookup yields CDR1 MGHRA and CDR2 YSYEKL. For the CDR3, the DNA is TGCGCCAGCAGCCTACAGTACACGAGACTAGCGGGGGGGCGCCACTACAATGAGCAGTTCTTC. Amino acid sequence: CASSLQYTRLAGGRHYNEQFF.

The table lists this clonotype with many counts. The chain recombines TRBV6-1 with TRBJ1-5; no reliable D call. The CDR3 covers 14 residues. Germline CDR1 is MNHNS and CDR2 is SASEGT. Trimming shortened V by 3 bases and J by 6 bases, and 12 bases separated the two germline ends. As DNA, the CDR3 is TGTGCCAGCAGTGACGGAACGGGGTTTCAGCCCCAGCATTTT. Translated, it gives CASSDGTGFQPQHF.

This clonotype came up a few times. This chain joins TRBV19 and TRBJ2-7; maybe TRBD2 (6 bases). V lost 5 bases to trimming and J lost 4 bases, with 15 bases between them. CDR1 and CDR2 (germline): LNHDA, SQIVND (reference sequence). This CDR3 contains 14 residues. CDR3 coding DNA: TGTGCCAGTAGTGCCCGCGGGGTAAAATACGAGCAGTACTTC. Its protein is CASSARGVKYEQYF.

The V gene is TRBV12-3 or TRBV12-4, the J gene TRBJ2-7; D is perhaps TRBD2 (5 bases). The CDR3 totals 14 residues. V was pared by 3 bases and J by 7 bases, with 16 bases between. CDR3 sequence (DNA): TGTGCCAGCAGTTTTAGGGAGTCAGACCGGGAGCAGTACTTC. Protein sequence: CASSFRESDREQYF.

This chain links TRBV20-1 with TRBJ2-2, with D perhaps matching TRBD2 (5 bases). The CDR3 extends over 13 amino acids. The germline V gene has CDR1 DFQATT and CDR2 SNEGSKA (reference sequence). Trimming stripped 1 base from V and 7 bases from J, with 10 bases between. The chain's CDR3 is CSARGGIGGELFF. The CDR3 DNA reads TGCAGTGCTAGAGGAGGGATCGGCGGGGAGCTGTTTTTT.

This clonotype came up many times. The chain carries TRBV9 and TRBJ2-7, with D perhaps TRBD1 (6 bases). Germline CDR1 and CDR2: SGDLS and YYNGEE. The CDR3 consists of 15 residues. V was pared by 5 bases and J by 5 bases, with 20 bases between. CDR3 in DNA: TGTGCCAGCAGTCCACTCCCCGGGACACCTCACGAGCAGTACTTC. Its protein is CASSPLPGTPHEQYF.